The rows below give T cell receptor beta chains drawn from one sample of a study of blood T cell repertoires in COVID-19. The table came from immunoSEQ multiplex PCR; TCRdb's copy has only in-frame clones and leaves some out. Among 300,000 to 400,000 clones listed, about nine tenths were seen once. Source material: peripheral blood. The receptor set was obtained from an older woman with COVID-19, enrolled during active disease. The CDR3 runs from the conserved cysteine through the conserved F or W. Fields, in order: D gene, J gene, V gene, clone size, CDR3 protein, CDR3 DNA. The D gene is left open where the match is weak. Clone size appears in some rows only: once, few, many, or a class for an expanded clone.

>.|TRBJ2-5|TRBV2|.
CASSVSGLSQETQYF
TGTGCCAGCAGTGTTTCGGGACTCTCTCAGGAGACCCAGTACTTC
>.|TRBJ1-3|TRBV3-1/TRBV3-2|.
CASSQQAPSGNTIYF
TGTGCCAGCAGCCAACAGGCCCCCTCTGGAAACACCATATATTTT
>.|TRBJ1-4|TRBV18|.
CASSPTGAREKLFF
TGTGCCAGCTCACCAACTGGGGCCCGCGAAAAACTGTTTTTT
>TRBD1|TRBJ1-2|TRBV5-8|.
CASSRGQGLGYTF
TGTGCCAGCAGCCGGGGACAGGGATTAGGCTACACCTTC
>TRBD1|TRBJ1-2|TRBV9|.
CASSPWDRDGYTF
TGTGCCAGCAGCCCCTGGGACAGGGACGGCTACACCTTC
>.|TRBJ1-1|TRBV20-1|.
CSASRPGLNTEAFF
TGCAGTGCTAGTCGTCCGGGTTTGAACACTGAAGCTTTCTTT
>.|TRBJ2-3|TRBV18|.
CASSPSQADTQYF
TGTGCCAGCTCTCCGAGTCAGGCAGATACGCAGTATTTT
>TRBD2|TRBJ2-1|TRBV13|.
CASSLRGGLNEQFF
TGTGCCAGCAGCTTACGCGGGGGGCTTAATGAGCAGTTCTTC
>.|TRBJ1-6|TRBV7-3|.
CASSSGTNNSPLHF
TGTGCCAGCAGCTCCGGGACAAATAATTCACCCCTCCACTTT
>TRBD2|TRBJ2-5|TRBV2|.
CASKSAGWVQETQYF
TGTGCCAGCAAGTCAGCGGGGTGGGTCCAAGAGACCCAGTACTTC
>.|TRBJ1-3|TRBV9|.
CASSVDTVSGNTIYF
TGTGCCAGCAGCGTAGACACAGTCTCTGGAAACACCATATATTTT
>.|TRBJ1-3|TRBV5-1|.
CASSLPGDTIYF
TGCGCCAGCAGCCTGCCGGGGGACACCATATATTTT
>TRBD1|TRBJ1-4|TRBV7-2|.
CASSPTGGREKLFF
TGTGCCAGCAGCCCGACAGGGGGGCGAGAAAAACTGTTTTTT
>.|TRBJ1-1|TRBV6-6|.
CASSSLGGGTEAFF
TGTGCCAGCAGCTCCTTGGGGGGAGGCACTGAAGCTTTCTTT
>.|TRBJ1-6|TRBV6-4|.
CASSETQGHNSPLHF
TGTGCCAGCAGTGAAACCCAGGGGCATAATTCACCCCTCCACTTT
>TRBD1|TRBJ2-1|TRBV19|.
CASSVTGGSYNEQFF
TGTGCCAGTAGTGTGACAGGGGGCTCCTACAATGAGCAGTTCTTC
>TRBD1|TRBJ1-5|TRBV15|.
CATSRAPGQLDQPQHF
TGTGCCACCAGCAGGGCCCCGGGACAGCTCGATCAGCCCCAGCATTTT
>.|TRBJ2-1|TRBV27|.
CASSPRGGGLYNEQFF
TGTGCCAGCAGTCCCCGAGGGGGGGGCCTGTACAATGAGCAGTTCTTC
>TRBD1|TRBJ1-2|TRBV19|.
CASRYREGQGAGGYTF
TGTGCCAGTCGATACCGAGAAGGACAGGGGGCGGGTGGCTACACCTTC
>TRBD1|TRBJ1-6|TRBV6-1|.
CASSEAWGTGVSPLHF
TGTGCCAGCAGTGAAGCTTGGGGGACAGGGGTCTCACCCCTCCACTTT
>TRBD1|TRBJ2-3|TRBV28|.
CASSSPGQGTDTQYF
TGTGCCAGCAGTTCCCCCGGACAGGGCACAGATACGCAGTATTTT
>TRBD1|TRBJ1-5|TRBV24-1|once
CATSDRPTGGGLGSNQPQHF
TGTGCCACCAGTGATCGTCCGACAGGGGGCGGTTTAGGTAGCAATCAGCCCCAGCATTTT
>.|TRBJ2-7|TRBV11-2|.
CASSSEGTRPGYEQYF
TGTGCCAGCAGCTCCGAGGGGACACGCCCGGGGTACGAGCAGTACTTC
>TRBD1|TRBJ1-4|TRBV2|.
CASSDRGPVNEKLFF
TGTGCCAGCAGTGACAGGGGGCCCGTAAATGAAAAACTGTTTTTT
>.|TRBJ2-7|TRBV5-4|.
CASSLRLRANEVDEQYF
TGTGCCAGCAGCCTGCGACTCAGAGCCAACGAGGTCGACGAGCAGTACTTC
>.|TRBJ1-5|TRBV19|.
CASTLVNSNQPQHF
TGTGCCAGTACGTTAGTAAATAGCAATCAGCCCCAGCATTTT